A selection of T cell receptor beta chains follows, all from one sample in a study of cytomegalovirus exposure and HLA in healthy donors. Method: immunoSEQ multiplex PCR; TCRdb's copy keeps in-frame clones and lacks some. This table holds around 100,000 clones. The sequenced sample was PBMCs. The receptors here all came from a man between 45 and 60 years old in good health and CMV-seronegative. CDR3s include the opening cysteine and the closing phenylalanine or tryptophan. Fields, in order: CDR3 protein, CDR3 DNA, CDR3 length, V gene, D gene, J gene. D genes are given only for firm matches.

CDR3 protein: CASSATGAAETQYF; CDR3 DNA: TGTGCCAGCAGCGCGACAGGGGCTGCAGAGACCCAGTACTTC; CDR3 length: 14; V gene: TRBV9; D gene: TRBD1; J gene: TRBJ2-5
CDR3 protein: CASSQGQGLRELFF; CDR3 DNA: TGCGCCAGCAGCCAAGGACAGGGGTTAAGGGAGCTGTTTTTT; CDR3 length: 14; V gene: TRBV4-3; D gene: TRBD1; J gene: TRBJ2-2
CDR3 protein: CAISEGQGSLGGYTF; CDR3 DNA: TGTGCCATCAGTGAGGGACAGGGGAGCTTGGGCGGCTACACCTTC; CDR3 length: 15; V gene: TRBV10-3; D gene: TRBD1; J gene: TRBJ1-2
CDR3 protein: CASSSTGGANEKLFF; CDR3 DNA: TGTGCCAGCAGCTCCACAGGGGGAGCAAATGAAAAACTGTTTTTT; CDR3 length: 15; V gene: TRBV7-8; D gene: TRBD1; J gene: TRBJ1-4
CDR3 protein: CASSPDRVFGNEQFF; CDR3 DNA: TGTGCCAGCTCACCTGACAGGGTATTCGGTAATGAGCAGTTCTTC; CDR3 length: 15; V gene: TRBV18; D gene: TRBD1; J gene: TRBJ2-1
CDR3 protein: CASSRGDSSFEQFF; CDR3 DNA: TGTGCCAGCAGCCGAGGGGACAGTAGTTTTGAGCAGTTCTTC; CDR3 length: 14; V gene: TRBV7-9; D gene: TRBD1; J gene: TRBJ2-1
CDR3 protein: CASSTHRDAQPQHF; CDR3 DNA: TGTGCCAGTAGTACGCACAGGGACGCTCAGCCCCAGCATTTT; CDR3 length: 14; V gene: TRBV19; D gene: .; J gene: TRBJ1-5
CDR3 protein: CASSLPLGREQFF; CDR3 DNA: TGTGCCAGCAGCTTACCCCTGGGGCGAGAGCAGTTCTTC; CDR3 length: 13; V gene: TRBV11-2; D gene: .; J gene: TRBJ2-1
CDR3 protein: CASSPRAQGVGTDTQYF; CDR3 DNA: TGTGCCAGCTCACCACGGGCGCAGGGGGTCGGCACAGATACGCAGTATTTT; CDR3 length: 17; V gene: TRBV18; D gene: TRBD1; J gene: TRBJ2-3
CDR3 protein: CASSFGDRGDEQYF; CDR3 DNA: TGTGCCAGCAGTTTCGGGGACCGGGGGGACGAGCAGTACTTC; CDR3 length: 14; V gene: TRBV27; D gene: TRBD2; J gene: TRBJ2-7
CDR3 protein: CASGRTGGTYEQYF; CDR3 DNA: TGTGCCAGCGGAAGAACAGGGGGGACCTACGAGCAGTACTTC; CDR3 length: 14; V gene: TRBV27; D gene: TRBD1; J gene: TRBJ2-7
CDR3 protein: CASSSFSGGREAFF; CDR3 DNA: TGTGCCAGCAGTTCATTCTCCGGGGGACGAGAAGCTTTCTTT; CDR3 length: 14; V gene: TRBV27; D gene: .; J gene: TRBJ1-1
CDR3 protein: CASSLRGEGGETQYF; CDR3 DNA: TGTGCCAGCAGCTTGCGGGGCGAGGGAGGGGAGACCCAGTACTTC; CDR3 length: 15; V gene: TRBV13; D gene: TRBD2; J gene: TRBJ2-5
CDR3 protein: CASSIGGGSQPQHF; CDR3 DNA: TGTGCCAGTAGTATAGGAGGGGGTAGTCAGCCCCAGCATTTT; CDR3 length: 14; V gene: TRBV19; D gene: .; J gene: TRBJ1-5
CDR3 protein: CASSPQWGNTIYF; CDR3 DNA: TGTGCCAGCAGCCCCCAGTGGGGAAACACCATATATTTT; CDR3 length: 13; V gene: TRBV7-3; D gene: .; J gene: TRBJ1-3
CDR3 protein: CASSPQEGKAVYTEAFF; CDR3 DNA: TGTGCCAGCTCACCCCAGGAGGGGAAGGCGGTATACACTGAAGCTTTCTTT; CDR3 length: 17; V gene: TRBV18; D gene: .; J gene: TRBJ1-1
CDR3 protein: CASSSQKNSNQPQHF; CDR3 DNA: TGTGCCAGCAGCTCTCAGAAGAATAGCAATCAGCCCCAGCATTTT; CDR3 length: 15; V gene: TRBV7-9; D gene: .; J gene: TRBJ1-5
CDR3 protein: CASRGGGNTEAFF; CDR3 DNA: TGTGCCAGCAGAGGGGGCGGTAACACTGAAGCTTTCTTT; CDR3 length: 13; V gene: TRBV6-5; D gene: TRBD1; J gene: TRBJ1-1
CDR3 protein: CAISPDRVANYGYTF; CDR3 DNA: TGTGCCATCAGTCCGGACAGGGTGGCCAACTATGGCTACACCTTC; CDR3 length: 15; V gene: TRBV10-3; D gene: TRBD1; J gene: TRBJ1-2
CDR3 protein: CASSLSGKYGYTF; CDR3 DNA: TGTGCCAGCAGCTTGTCAGGGAAATATGGCTACACCTTC; CDR3 length: 13; V gene: TRBV5-8; D gene: .; J gene: TRBJ1-2
CDR3 protein: CASSYSGGPYEQYF; CDR3 DNA: TGTGCCAGCAGTTACTCTGGAGGGCCCTACGAGCAGTACTTC; CDR3 length: 14; V gene: TRBV6-5; D gene: .; J gene: TRBJ2-7
CDR3 protein: CASSWGGDTEAFF; CDR3 DNA: TGCGCCAGCAGCTGGGGGGGGGACACTGAAGCTTTCTTT; CDR3 length: 13; V gene: TRBV5-1; D gene: .; J gene: TRBJ1-1
CDR3 protein: CASSLTGGLETQYF; CDR3 DNA: TGTGCCAGCAGTTTGACAGGGGGCTTGGAGACCCAGTACTTC; CDR3 length: 14; V gene: TRBV6-5; D gene: TRBD1; J gene: TRBJ2-5
CDR3 protein: CASSLALGVHEQFF; CDR3 DNA: TGTGCCAGCAGCTTGGCTCTGGGCGTGCATGAGCAGTTCTTC; CDR3 length: 14; V gene: TRBV5-4; D gene: .; J gene: TRBJ2-1
CDR3 protein: CASSLSPGGNLNYGYTF; CDR3 DNA: TGTGCCAGCAGCTTATCCCCAGGGGGTAACCTTAACTATGGCTACACCTTC; CDR3 length: 17; V gene: TRBV13; D gene: TRBD1; J gene: TRBJ1-2
CDR3 protein: CASSPDRGISEQFF; CDR3 DNA: TGTGCCAGCTCACCAGACAGGGGGATCAGTGAGCAGTTCTTC; CDR3 length: 14; V gene: TRBV18; D gene: TRBD1; J gene: TRBJ2-1
CDR3 protein: CASRPLWAGQETQYF; CDR3 DNA: TGTGCCAGCAGACCCCTCTGGGCCGGCCAAGAGACCCAGTACTTC; CDR3 length: 15; V gene: TRBV6-6; D gene: .; J gene: TRBJ2-5
CDR3 protein: CSVGAGRNEQYF; CDR3 DNA: TGCAGCGTGGGGGCTGGGCGGAACGAGCAGTACTTC; CDR3 length: 12; V gene: TRBV29-1; D gene: .; J gene: TRBJ2-7
CDR3 protein: CASSSVTGNTGELFF; CDR3 DNA: TGTGCCAGCAGCTCGGTCACAGGGAACACCGGGGAGCTGTTTTTT; CDR3 length: 15; V gene: TRBV7-9; D gene: .; J gene: TRBJ2-2
CDR3 protein: CASSIHEGYTDTQYF; CDR3 DNA: TGTGCCAGTAGTATTCATGAGGGATACACAGATACGCAGTATTTT; CDR3 length: 15; V gene: TRBV19; D gene: .; J gene: TRBJ2-3
CDR3 protein: CASSEIAGAETQYF; CDR3 DNA: TGTGCCAGCAGTGAGATAGCGGGAGCTGAGACCCAGTACTTC; CDR3 length: 14; V gene: TRBV2; D gene: TRBD2; J gene: TRBJ2-5
CDR3 protein: CASSLEATEAFF; CDR3 DNA: TGTGCCAGCAGCTTAGAGGCCACTGAAGCTTTCTTT; CDR3 length: 12; V gene: TRBV11-2; D gene: .; J gene: TRBJ1-1
CDR3 protein: CASSMGRTGNTEAFF; CDR3 DNA: TGTGCCAGTAGTATGGGTAGAACGGGGAACACTGAAGCTTTCTTT; CDR3 length: 15; V gene: TRBV19; D gene: .; J gene: TRBJ1-1
CDR3 protein: CASSFGTVSTNEKLFF; CDR3 DNA: TGTGCCAGCAGCTTTGGGACAGTTTCAACTAATGAAAAACTGTTTTTT; CDR3 length: 16; V gene: TRBV5-6; D gene: TRBD1; J gene: TRBJ1-4
CDR3 protein: CASSLRDRDNEQYF; CDR3 DNA: TGTGCCAGTAGTCTCCGGGACAGGGACAACGAGCAGTACTTC; CDR3 length: 14; V gene: TRBV19; D gene: TRBD1; J gene: TRBJ2-7
CDR3 protein: CAWTRQVMNTEAFF; CDR3 DNA: TGTGCCTGGACTAGACAGGTAATGAACACTGAAGCTTTCTTT; CDR3 length: 14; V gene: TRBV30; D gene: .; J gene: TRBJ1-1
CDR3 protein: CASSSSTPYEQYF; CDR3 DNA: TGCGCCAGCAGCAGTTCCACGCCCTACGAGCAGTACTTC; CDR3 length: 13; V gene: TRBV10-2; D gene: .; J gene: TRBJ2-7
CDR3 protein: CASSQQAGAYNEQFF; CDR3 DNA: TGCGCCAGCAGCCAGCAAGCGGGGGCCTACAATGAGCAGTTCTTC; CDR3 length: 15; V gene: TRBV4-3; D gene: TRBD2; J gene: TRBJ2-1
CDR3 protein: CASSPWAYGTDTQYF; CDR3 DNA: TGTGCCAGCAGCCCGTGGGCCTATGGTACAGATACGCAGTATTTT; CDR3 length: 15; V gene: TRBV11-1; D gene: .; J gene: TRBJ2-3
CDR3 protein: CASSQPGGEQFF; CDR3 DNA: TGCGCCAGCAGCCAGCCCGGGGGTGAGCAGTTCTTC; CDR3 length: 12; V gene: TRBV5-1; D gene: .; J gene: TRBJ2-1
CDR3 protein: CASSLQGLNYGYTF; CDR3 DNA: TGTGCCAGTAGCCTACAGGGGCTGAACTATGGCTACACCTTC; CDR3 length: 14; V gene: TRBV19; D gene: TRBD1; J gene: TRBJ1-2
CDR3 protein: CASSIGGQMFSGNTIYF; CDR3 DNA: TGTGCCAGTAGTATAGGTGGACAGATGTTCTCTGGAAACACCATATATTTT; CDR3 length: 17; V gene: TRBV19; D gene: .; J gene: TRBJ1-3
CDR3 protein: CASSLITDEQFF; CDR3 DNA: TGTGCCAGCAGCTTGATCACGGATGAGCAGTTCTTC; CDR3 length: 12; V gene: TRBV13; D gene: .; J gene: TRBJ2-1
CDR3 protein: CASSPDRGRAQYF; CDR3 DNA: TGTGCCAGCAGCCCTGACAGGGGGCGCGCCCAGTACTTC; CDR3 length: 13; V gene: TRBV7-2; D gene: TRBD1; J gene: TRBJ2-5
CDR3 protein: CASSQDQGLGNTIYF; CDR3 DNA: TGCGCCAGCAGCCAAGACCAGGGGCTAGGAAACACCATATATTTT; CDR3 length: 15; V gene: TRBV4-3; D gene: .; J gene: TRBJ1-3
CDR3 protein: CASSLDRAGEKLFF; CDR3 DNA: TGTGCCAGCAGCTTAGACAGGGCGGGTGAAAAACTGTTTTTT; CDR3 length: 14; V gene: TRBV7-4; D gene: .; J gene: TRBJ1-4
CDR3 protein: CASSPSGTENTEAFF; CDR3 DNA: TGCGCCAGCAGCCCGTCCGGGACAGAGAACACTGAAGCTTTCTTT; CDR3 length: 15; V gene: TRBV4-1; D gene: TRBD1; J gene: TRBJ1-1
CDR3 protein: CASSFSSGNYNEQFF; CDR3 DNA: TGTGCCAGCAGCTTCTCTAGCGGGAATTACAATGAGCAGTTCTTC; CDR3 length: 15; V gene: TRBV7-2; D gene: TRBD2; J gene: TRBJ2-1
CDR3 protein: CASSLYSGETYGYTF; CDR3 DNA: TGTGCCAGCAGCTTATATTCGGGGGAGACGTACGGCTACACCTTC; CDR3 length: 15; V gene: TRBV7-3; D gene: .; J gene: TRBJ1-2
CDR3 protein: CASRDGGWGYTF; CDR3 DNA: TGTGCCAGTAGGGACGGGGGTTGGGGCTACACCTTC; CDR3 length: 12; V gene: TRBV19; D gene: .; J gene: TRBJ1-2
CDR3 protein: CASSYFTGLSYNEQFF; CDR3 DNA: TGTGCCAGCAGTTACTTTACAGGCCTCTCCTACAATGAGCAGTTCTTC; CDR3 length: 16; V gene: TRBV6-5; D gene: .; J gene: TRBJ2-1
CDR3 protein: CASSQEASGILRGQFF; CDR3 DNA: TGCGCCAGCAGCCAAGAAGCTAGCGGGATACTAAGGGGGCAGTTCTTC; CDR3 length: 16; V gene: TRBV4-3; D gene: TRBD2; J gene: TRBJ2-1
CDR3 protein: CASSPGVAGANEQFF; CDR3 DNA: TGTGCCAGCAGCCCCGGGGTAGCGGGAGCCAATGAGCAGTTCTTC; CDR3 length: 15; V gene: TRBV4-2; D gene: TRBD2; J gene: TRBJ2-1